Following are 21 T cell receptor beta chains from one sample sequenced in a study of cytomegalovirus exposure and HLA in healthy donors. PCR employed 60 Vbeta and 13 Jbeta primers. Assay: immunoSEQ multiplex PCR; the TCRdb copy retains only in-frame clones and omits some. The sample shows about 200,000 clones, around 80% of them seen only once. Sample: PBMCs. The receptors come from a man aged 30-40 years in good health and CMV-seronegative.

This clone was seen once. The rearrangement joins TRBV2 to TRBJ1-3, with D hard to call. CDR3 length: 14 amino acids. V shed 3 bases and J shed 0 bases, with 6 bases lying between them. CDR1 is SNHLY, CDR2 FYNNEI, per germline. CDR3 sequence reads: CASSEEVSGNTIYF. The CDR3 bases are TGTGCCAGCAGTGAGGAGGTCTCTGGAAACACCATATATTTT.

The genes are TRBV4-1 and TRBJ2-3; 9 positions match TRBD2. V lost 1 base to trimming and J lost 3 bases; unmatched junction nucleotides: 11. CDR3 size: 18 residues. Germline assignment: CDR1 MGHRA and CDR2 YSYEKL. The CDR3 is CASSQALGAGGQTDTQYF. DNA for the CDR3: TGCGCCAGCAGCCAAGCCCTTGGGGCGGGGGGGCAGACAGATACGCAGTATTTT.

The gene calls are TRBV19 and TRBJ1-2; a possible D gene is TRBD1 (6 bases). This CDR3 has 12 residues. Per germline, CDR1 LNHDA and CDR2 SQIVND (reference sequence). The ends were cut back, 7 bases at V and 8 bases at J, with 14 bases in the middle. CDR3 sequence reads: CASNNRVDGYTF. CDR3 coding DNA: TGTGCCAGTAATAACAGGGTCGACGGCTACACCTTC.

CDR3 sequence (DNA): TGTGCCAGCAGCTCGGGGACAGGGGATAACGAGCAGTACTTC. Amino acids: CASSSGTGDNEQYF. The chain links TRBV13 to TRBJ2-7; 10 positions agree with TRBD1. The germline V gene has CDR1 PRHDT and CDR2 FYEKMQ (reference sequence). Unmatched junction bases numbered 5, after V lost 4 bases and J lost 5 bases. The CDR3 contains 14 residues.

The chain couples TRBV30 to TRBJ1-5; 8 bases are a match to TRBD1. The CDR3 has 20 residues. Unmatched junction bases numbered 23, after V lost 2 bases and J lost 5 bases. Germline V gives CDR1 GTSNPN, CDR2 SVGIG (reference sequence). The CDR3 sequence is CAWSPPFRDRKKGADQPQHF. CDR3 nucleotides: TGTGCCTGGAGTCCGCCTTTCCGGGACAGGAAAAAAGGGGCCGATCAGCCCCAGCATTTT.

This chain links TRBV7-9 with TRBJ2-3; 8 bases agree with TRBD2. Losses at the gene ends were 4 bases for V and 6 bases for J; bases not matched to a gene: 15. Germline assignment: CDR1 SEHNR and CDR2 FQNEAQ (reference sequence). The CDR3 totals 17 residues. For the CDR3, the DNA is TGTGCCAGCAGCTCAGGGCGGCTAGCGGGCGGGAGGGATACGCAGTATTTT. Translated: CASSSGRLAGGRDTQYF.

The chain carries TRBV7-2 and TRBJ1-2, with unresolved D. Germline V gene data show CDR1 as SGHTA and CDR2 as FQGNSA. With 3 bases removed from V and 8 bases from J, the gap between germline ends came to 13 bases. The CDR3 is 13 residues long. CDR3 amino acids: CASSFPGGKGYTF. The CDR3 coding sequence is TGTGCCAGCAGCTTTCCGGGAGGGAAAGGCTACACCTTC.

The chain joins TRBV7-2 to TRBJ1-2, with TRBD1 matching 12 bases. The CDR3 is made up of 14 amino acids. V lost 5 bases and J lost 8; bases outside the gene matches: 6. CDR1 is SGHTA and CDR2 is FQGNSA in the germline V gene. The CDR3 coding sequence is TGTGCCAGCAGCAGGGGACAGGGGGCGGGAGGCTACACCTTC. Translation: CASSRGQGAGGYTF. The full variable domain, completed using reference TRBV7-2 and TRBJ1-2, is GAGVSQSPSNKVTEKGKDVELRCDPISGHTALYWYRQSLGQGLEFLIYFQGNSAPDKSGLPSDRFSAERTGGSVSTLTIQRTQQEDSAVYLCASSRGQGAGGYTFGSGTRLTVV.

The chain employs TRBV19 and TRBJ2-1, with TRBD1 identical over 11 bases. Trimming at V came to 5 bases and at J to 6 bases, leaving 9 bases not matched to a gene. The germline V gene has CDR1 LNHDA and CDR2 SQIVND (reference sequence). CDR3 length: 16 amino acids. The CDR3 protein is CASSDLTGTGGNEQFF. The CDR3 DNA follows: TGTGCCAGTAGTGACTTAACCGGGACAGGGGGCAATGAGCAGTTCTTC.

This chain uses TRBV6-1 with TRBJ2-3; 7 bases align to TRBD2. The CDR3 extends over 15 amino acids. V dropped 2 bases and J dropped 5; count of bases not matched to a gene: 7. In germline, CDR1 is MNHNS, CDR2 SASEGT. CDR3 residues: CASSENWGGRDTQYF. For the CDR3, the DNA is TGTGCCAGCAGTGAAAATTGGGGGGGAAGAGATACGCAGTATTTT.

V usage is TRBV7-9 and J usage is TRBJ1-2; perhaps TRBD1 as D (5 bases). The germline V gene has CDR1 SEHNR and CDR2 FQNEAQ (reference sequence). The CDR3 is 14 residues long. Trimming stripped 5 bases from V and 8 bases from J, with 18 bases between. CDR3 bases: TGTGCCAGCAGCCAAACCGGGACTCTATTGGGCTACACCTTC. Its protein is CASSQTGTLLGYTF.

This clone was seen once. The CDR3 sequence: CASSPTGDRETQYF. DNA of the CDR3: TGCGCCAGCAGCCCTACAGGGGACCGAGAGACCCAGTACTTC. The chain joins TRBV4-1 to TRBJ2-5; 7 nucleotides agree with TRBD1. In germline, CDR1 is MGHRA, CDR2 YSYEKL. V lost 4 bases, J lost 4 bases, and 6 bases stayed unmatched. This CDR3 has 14 amino acids.

The CDR3 here is CASSRVVLAGRKNEQFF. The CDR3, as DNA: TGCGCCAGCAGCCGTGTGGTGTTAGCGGGGAGGAAGAATGAGCAGTTCTTC. This chain links TRBV5-1 with TRBJ2-1; 8 bases are shared with TRBD2. The CDR3 extends over 17 amino acids. With 4 bases clipped from V and 7 bases from J, the junction kept 16 bases outside the gene matches. Looked up from germline, CDR1 is SGHRS and CDR2 is YFSETQ.

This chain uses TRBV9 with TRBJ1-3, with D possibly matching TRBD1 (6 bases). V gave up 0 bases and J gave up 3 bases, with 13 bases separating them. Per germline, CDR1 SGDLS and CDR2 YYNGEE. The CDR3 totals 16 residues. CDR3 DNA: TGTGCCAGCAGCGTAGGCCCCGGACAGAATGGAAACACCATATATTTT. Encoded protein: CASSVGPGQNGNTIYF.

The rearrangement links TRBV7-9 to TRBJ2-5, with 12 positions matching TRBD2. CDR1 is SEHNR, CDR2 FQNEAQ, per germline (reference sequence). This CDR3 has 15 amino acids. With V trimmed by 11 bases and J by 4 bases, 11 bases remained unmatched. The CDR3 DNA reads TGTGCCGGACATCGACTAGCGGGGGTTGGAGAGACCCAGTACTTC. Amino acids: CAGHRLAGVGETQYF.

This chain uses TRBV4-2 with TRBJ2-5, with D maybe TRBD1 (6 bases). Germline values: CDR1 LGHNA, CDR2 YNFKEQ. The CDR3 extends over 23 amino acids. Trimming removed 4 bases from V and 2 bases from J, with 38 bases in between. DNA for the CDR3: TGTGCCAGCAGCCTACCAGGGGCCGCTGGAAAGGAATTCTTTGGGGTCCGACAAGAGACCCAGTACTTC. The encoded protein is CASSLPGAAGKEFFGVRQETQYF.

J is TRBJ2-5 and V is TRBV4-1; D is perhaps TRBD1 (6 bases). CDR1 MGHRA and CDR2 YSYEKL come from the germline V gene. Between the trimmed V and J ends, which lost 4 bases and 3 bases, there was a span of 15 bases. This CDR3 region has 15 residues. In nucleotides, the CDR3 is TGCGCCAGCAGCCGTCTCTTGGACAGTAAAGAGACCCAGTACTTC. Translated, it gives CASSRLLDSKETQYF.

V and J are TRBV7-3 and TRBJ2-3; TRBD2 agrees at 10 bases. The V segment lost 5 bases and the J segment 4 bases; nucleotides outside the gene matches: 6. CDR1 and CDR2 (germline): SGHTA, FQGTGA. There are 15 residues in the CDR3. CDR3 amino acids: CASSVAGGFADTQYF. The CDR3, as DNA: TGTGCCAGCAGCGTAGCGGGGGGTTTCGCAGATACGCAGTATTTT.

CDR3 DNA: TGTGCCAGCAGCTTGGGGGACAGGGTACAGCCCCAGCATTTT. Its protein product is CASSLGDRVQPQHF. V and J are TRBV5-6 and TRBJ1-5; 9 nucleotides match TRBD1. With 0 bases clipped from V and 7 bases from J, the junction kept 2 bases outside the gene matches. Germline CDR1 is SGHDT and CDR2 is YYEEEE. The CDR3 covers 14 residues.

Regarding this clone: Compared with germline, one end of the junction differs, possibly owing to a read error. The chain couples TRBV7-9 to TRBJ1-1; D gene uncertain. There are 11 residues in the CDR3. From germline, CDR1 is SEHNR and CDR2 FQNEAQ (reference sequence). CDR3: CSSSPQREAFF. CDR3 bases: TGTTCCAGCAGCCCCCAGAGGGAAGCTTTCTTT. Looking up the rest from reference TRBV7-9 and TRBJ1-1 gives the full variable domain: DTGVSQNPRHKITKRGQNVTFRCDPISEHNRLYWYRQTLGQGPEFLTYFQNEAQLEKSRLLSDRFSAERPKGSFSTLEIQRTEQGDSAMYLCSSSPQREAFFGQGTRLTVV.

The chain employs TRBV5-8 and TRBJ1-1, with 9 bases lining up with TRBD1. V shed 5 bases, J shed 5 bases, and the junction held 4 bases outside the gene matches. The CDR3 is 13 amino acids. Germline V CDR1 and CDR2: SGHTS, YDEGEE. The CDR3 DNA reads TGTGCCAGCAGGTTGACAGGGGGTACTGAAGCTTTCTTT. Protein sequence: CASRLTGGTEAFF.